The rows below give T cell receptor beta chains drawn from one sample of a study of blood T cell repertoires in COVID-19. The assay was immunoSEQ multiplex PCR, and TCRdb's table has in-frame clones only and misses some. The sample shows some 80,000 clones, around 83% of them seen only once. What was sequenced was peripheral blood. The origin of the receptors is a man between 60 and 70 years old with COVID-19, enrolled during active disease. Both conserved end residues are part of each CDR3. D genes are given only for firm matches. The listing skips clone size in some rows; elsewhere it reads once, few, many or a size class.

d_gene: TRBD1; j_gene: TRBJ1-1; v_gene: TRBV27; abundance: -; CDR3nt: TGTGCCAGCAGTTCGGGACAGTTTGAAGCTTTCTTT; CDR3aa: CASSSGQFEAFF
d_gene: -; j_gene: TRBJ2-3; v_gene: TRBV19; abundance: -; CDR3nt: TGTGCCAGTAGTATTCCCCCTGATACGCAGTATTTT; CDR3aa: CASSIPPDTQYF
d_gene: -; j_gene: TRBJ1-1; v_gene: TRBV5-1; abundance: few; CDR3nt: TGCGCCAGCAGCTCTGGCGGGACGGCGAACACTGAAGCTTTCTTT; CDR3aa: CASSSGGTANTEAFF
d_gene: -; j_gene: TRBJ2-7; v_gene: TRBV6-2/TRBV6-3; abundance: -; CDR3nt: TGTGCCAGCAGTTACGGGGCAGGACCCAGCCCGCAGTACTTC; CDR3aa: CASSYGAGPSPQYF
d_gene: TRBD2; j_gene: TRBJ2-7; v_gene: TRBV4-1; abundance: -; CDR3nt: TGCGCCAGCAGCCAAGCCCCGGGACTAACCTTCGAGCAGTACTTC; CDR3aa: CASSQAPGLTFEQYF
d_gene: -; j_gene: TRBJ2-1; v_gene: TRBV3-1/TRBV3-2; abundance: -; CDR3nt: TGTGCCAGCAGCCCCAAAAGCCTAGGTGAGCAGTTCTTC; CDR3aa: CASSPKSLGEQFF
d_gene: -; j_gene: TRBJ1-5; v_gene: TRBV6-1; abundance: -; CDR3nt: TGTGCCAGCAGTGAAGGGCAGGGCTCTCAGCCCCAGCATTTT; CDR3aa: CASSEGQGSQPQHF
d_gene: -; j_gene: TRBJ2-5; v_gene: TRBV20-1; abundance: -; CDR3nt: TGCAGTGCTAGTAGGGGGAGCGGTGGAGAGACCCAGTACTTC; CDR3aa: CSASRGSGGETQYF
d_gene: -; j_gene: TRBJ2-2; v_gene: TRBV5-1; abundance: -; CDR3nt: TGCGCCAGCAGCTCCGGGACTGTCCTCATGTCTGAGCTGTTTTTT; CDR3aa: CASSSGTVLMSELFF
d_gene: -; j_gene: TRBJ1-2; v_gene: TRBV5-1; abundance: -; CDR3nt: TGCGCCAGCAGCTCTCCACAGGGCTATGGCTACACCTTC; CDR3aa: CASSSPQGYGYTF
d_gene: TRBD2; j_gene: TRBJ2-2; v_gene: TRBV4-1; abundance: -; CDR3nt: TGCGCCAGCAGCCAAGATCGGGGGGGACGGAACACCGGGGAGCTGTTTTTT; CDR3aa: CASSQDRGGRNTGELFF
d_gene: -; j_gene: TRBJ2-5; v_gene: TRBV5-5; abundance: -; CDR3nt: TGTGCCAGCAGCTTGCAATTGGACTTGGTTTGGATCCAGTACTTC; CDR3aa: CASSLQLDLVWIQYF
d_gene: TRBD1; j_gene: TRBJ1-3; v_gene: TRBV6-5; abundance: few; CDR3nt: TGTGCCAGCAGGGGAGGCAGGGGGCCTGTAAACACCATATATTTT; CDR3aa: CASRGGRGPVNTIYF
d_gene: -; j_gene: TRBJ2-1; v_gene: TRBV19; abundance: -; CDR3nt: TGTGCCAGTCAATATCCGGACAGAGACAATGAGCAGTTCTTC; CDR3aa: CASQYPDRDNEQFF
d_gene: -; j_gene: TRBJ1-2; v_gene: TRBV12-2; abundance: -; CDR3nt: TGTGCAAGTCGCTTTACAGGAGACTATGGCTACACCTTC; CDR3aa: CASRFTGDYGYTF
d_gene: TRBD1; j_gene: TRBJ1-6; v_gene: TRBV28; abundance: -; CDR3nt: TGTGCCAGCACCCCGGGACAGGGGGCGCAGACACCCCTCCACTTT; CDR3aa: CASTPGQGAQTPLHF
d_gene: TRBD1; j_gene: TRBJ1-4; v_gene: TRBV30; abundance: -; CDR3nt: TGTGCCTGGACTACAGGGGCCTTTAATGAAAAACTGTTTTTT; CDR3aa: CAWTTGAFNEKLFF
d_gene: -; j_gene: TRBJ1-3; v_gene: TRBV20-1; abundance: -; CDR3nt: TGCAGTGCTTCCTCCGGCACCATATATTTT; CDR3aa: CSASSGTIYF
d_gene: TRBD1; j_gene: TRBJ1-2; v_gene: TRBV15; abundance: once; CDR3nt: TGTGCCACCAGCAGACGGACAGGGCAGGGCTACACCTTC; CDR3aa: CATSRRTGQGYTF
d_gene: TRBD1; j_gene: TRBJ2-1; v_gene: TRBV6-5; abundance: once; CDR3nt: TGTGCCAGCATAACCGGGACAGCAATTCTCGAGCAGTTCTTC; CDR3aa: CASITGTAILEQFF
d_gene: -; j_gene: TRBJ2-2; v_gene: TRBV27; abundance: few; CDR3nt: TGTGCCAGCAGTTTATCGATCGCCAGGTTGAACACCGGGGAGCTGTTTTTT; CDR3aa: CASSLSIARLNTGELFF
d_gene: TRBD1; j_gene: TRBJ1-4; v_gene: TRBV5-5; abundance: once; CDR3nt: TGTGCCAGCAGTTTCGAGGGGGCGTATGAAAAACTGTTTTTT; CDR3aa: CASSFEGAYEKLFF
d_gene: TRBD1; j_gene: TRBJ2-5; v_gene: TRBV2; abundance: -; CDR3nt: TGTGCCAGCAGTGAATATGGGACAGAAGAGACCCAGTACTTC; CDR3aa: CASSEYGTEETQYF
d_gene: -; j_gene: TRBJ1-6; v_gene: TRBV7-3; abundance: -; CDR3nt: TGTGCCAGCAGCTTACAAGGGGAGGATTCACCCCTCCACTTT; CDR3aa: CASSLQGEDSPLHF
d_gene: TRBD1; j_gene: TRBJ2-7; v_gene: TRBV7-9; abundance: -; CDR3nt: TGTGCCAGCAGCCTTATACGGATTTTCGACAGGGGATCCTACGAGCAGTACTTC; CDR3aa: CASSLIRIFDRGSYEQYF
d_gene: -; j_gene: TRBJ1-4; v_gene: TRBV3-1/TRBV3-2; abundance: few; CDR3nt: TGTGCCAGCAGCCCTAGAACCGGGACACCTAATGAAAAACTGTTTTTT; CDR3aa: CASSPRTGTPNEKLFF
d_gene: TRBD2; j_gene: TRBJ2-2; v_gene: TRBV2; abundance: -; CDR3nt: TGTGCCAGCAATAAACTAGCGGGAGTTCCCGGGGAGCTGTTTTTT; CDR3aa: CASNKLAGVPGELFF
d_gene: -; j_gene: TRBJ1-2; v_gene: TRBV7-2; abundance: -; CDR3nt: TGTGCCAGCAGCTTAGCAGGTCGAGGAGCGGGCGGTGGCTACACCTTC; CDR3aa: CASSLAGRGAGGGYTF
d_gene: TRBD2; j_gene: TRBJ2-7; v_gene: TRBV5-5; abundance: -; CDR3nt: TGTGCCAGCAGCTTGGGTCTAGCGGAGACCTACGAGCAGTACTTC; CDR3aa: CASSLGLAETYEQYF
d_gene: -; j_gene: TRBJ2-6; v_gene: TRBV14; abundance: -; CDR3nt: TGTGCCAGCAGCCAAGCCCGGGCTGGGGCCAACGTCCTGACTTTC; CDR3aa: CASSQARAGANVLTF
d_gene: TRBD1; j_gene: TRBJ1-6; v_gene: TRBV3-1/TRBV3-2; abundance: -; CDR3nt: TGTGCCAGCAGTTTTAGAACAGGGGTTTCACCCCTCCACTTT; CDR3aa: CASSFRTGVSPLHF
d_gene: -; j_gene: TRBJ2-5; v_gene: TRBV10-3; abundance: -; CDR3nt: TGTGCCATCAGTGAGACAGGGAAGAAAGAGACCCAGTACTTC; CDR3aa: CAISETGKKETQYF
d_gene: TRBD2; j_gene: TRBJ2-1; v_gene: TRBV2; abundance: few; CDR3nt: TGTGCCAGCTACACCCCACGGGTGGCGGGGGATGAGCAGTTCTTC; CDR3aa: CASYTPRVAGDEQFF
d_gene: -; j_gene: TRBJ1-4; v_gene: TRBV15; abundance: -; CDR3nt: TGTGCCACCAGCAGAGGGACAGCAACTAATGAAAAACTGTTTTTT; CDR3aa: CATSRGTATNEKLFF
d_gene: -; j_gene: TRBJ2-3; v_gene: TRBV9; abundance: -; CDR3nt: TGTGCCAGCAGCGTAGAAGTAGGGGGTCTCACAGATACGCAGTATTTT; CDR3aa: CASSVEVGGLTDTQYF
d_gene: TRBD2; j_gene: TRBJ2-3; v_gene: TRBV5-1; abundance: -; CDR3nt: TGCGCCAGCAGCTCCCTAGCGGCTCTAGGGACAGATACGCAGTATTTT; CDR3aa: CASSSLAALGTDTQYF
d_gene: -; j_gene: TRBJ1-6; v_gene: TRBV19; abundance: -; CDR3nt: TGTGCCAGTAGTATTCAAGGGGCGGCCTATAATTCACCCCTCCACTTT; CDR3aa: CASSIQGAAYNSPLHF
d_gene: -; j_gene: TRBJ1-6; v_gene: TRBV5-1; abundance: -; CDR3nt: TGCGCCAGCAGCGATTCATATACAGGGAAGGGGCCACCCCTCCACTTT; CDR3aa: CASSDSYTGKGPPLHF
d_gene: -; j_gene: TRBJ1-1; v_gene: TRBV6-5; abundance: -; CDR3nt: TGTGCCAGCAGTATTGGACAGCCGAACACTGAAGCTTTCTTT; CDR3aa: CASSIGQPNTEAFF
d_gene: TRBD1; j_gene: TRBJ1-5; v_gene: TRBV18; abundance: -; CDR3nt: TGTGCCAGCTCACCCTCCGGGACAGGGAGGTCAGCTCCCCAGCATTTT; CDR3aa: CASSPSGTGRSAPQHF
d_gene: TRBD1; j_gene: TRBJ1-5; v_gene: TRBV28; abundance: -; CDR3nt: TGTGCCAGCAGTTTATCAGGGGGTGGAAATCAGCCCCAGCATTTT; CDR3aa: CASSLSGGGNQPQHF
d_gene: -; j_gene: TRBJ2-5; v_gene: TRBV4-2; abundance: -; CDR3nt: TGTGCCAGCAGCCAAGGGGGACGGAGGGCAAAAGAGGCCCAGTACTTC; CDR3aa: CASSQGGRRAKEAQYF